This entry features one T cell receptor (beta chain) sequence. The sample is drawn from a study of blood T cell repertoires in COVID-19. About the research overall: Researchers got acute and convalescent COVID-19 samples from the United States, Italy and Spain. Nucleic acid was either cDNA or gDNA, and it came from T cells, B-cell-depleted T cells, or PBMCs.

The germline gives CDR1 KGHSH, CDR2 LQKENI. Trimming left V 3 bases short and J 3 bases short, with 14 bases between. The length of the CDR3 is 15 residues. How the authors handled the data: How many nucleated cells were present was estimated from reference gene primer amplification. Libraries were prepared by immunoSEQ multiplex PCR; TCRdb keeps only in-frame clonotypes and omits some of them. V and J calls and clone size are given by that table; D and trimming were obtained from the DNA. The data contain approximately 94,000 clones, roughly 91% of them singletons. The genes are TRBV18 and TRBJ1-1; D not certain. The sample was peripheral blood. This clonotype was sampled from a woman older than 75 with active COVID-19. CDR3 nucleotide sequence: TGTGCCAGCTCACCCCGGACTAGGCTAGACACTGAAGCTTTCTTT. Its protein is CASSPRTRLDTEAFF.